The 9 T cell receptor beta chains presented below share a single source sample, sequenced in a study of cytomegalovirus exposure and HLA in healthy donors. The PCR made use of 60 Vbeta and 13 Jbeta primers. Sequencing was performed with immunoSEQ multiplex PCR; in TCRdb, only in-frame clones are kept and a portion is missing. Here the sample spans about 100,000 clones, 80% to 85% being singletons. The sequencing input was PBMCs. Receptors were obtained from a woman in her seventies in good health and CMV-seropositive.

This clone was seen a few times. The chain is built from TRBV11-2 and TRBJ2-1, with 11 bases matching TRBD2. Trimming took 7 bases from V and 0 from J; bases not matched to a gene: 5. Germline values: CDR1 SGHAT, CDR2 FQNNGV. CDR3 length: 16 amino acids. The CDR3 sequence is CASTLGLAVSYNEQFF. CDR3 DNA sequence: TGTGCCAGCACCTTGGGACTAGCGGTCTCCTACAATGAGCAGTTCTTC.

The CDR3 sequence is CASSPPTSGGRKETQYF. Written as DNA, the CDR3 is TGTGCCAGTAGTCCCCCGACTAGCGGAGGGCGGAAAGAGACCCAGTACTTC. V is TRBV19 and J is TRBJ2-5; 9 bases map to TRBD2. The CDR3 is made up of 17 amino acids. Germline assignment: CDR1 LNHDA and CDR2 SQIVND (reference sequence). V lost 5 bases to trimming and J lost 3 bases; unmatched junction nucleotides: 13.

The CDR3 DNA reads TGTGCCAGCAGGAACCAGCAGGGATTTATCATGGAGCAGTACTTC. It translates to CASRNQQGFIMEQYF. V and J are TRBV2 and TRBJ2-7; a possible D gene is TRBD1 (5 bases). CDR1 and CDR2 (germline): SNHLY, FYNNEI. V was cut by 6 bases and J by 7 bases, with 22 bases left in between. The CDR3 consists of 15 residues.

Remarks on this clone: One junction end does not reproduce the germline sequence, and a read error may be involved. V gene TRBV30 combines with J gene TRBJ2-2; 9 bases line up with TRBD2. CDR1 is GTSNPN, CDR2 SVGIG, per germline (reference sequence). This CDR3 has 15 residues. As DNA, the CDR3 is TGTGCCTGGAGCCACTCCGGGACTAGCACCAGGGAGCTGTTTTTT. This gives the protein CAWSHSGTSTRELFF.

This clone was counted once. This chain links TRBV30 with TRBJ1-3; D is ambiguous. This CDR3 spans 13 amino acids. Germline V gene lookup returns CDR1 GTSNPN and CDR2 SVGIG (reference sequence). Deletions cut 3 bases from V and 3 bases from J, with 9 bases between. Here the CDR3 DNA reads TGTGCCTGGAGGGGCTTGGGTGGAAACACCATATATTTT. Amino acid sequence: CAWRGLGGNTIYF.

This clone has just a few counts. CDR3 protein: CASSPRGSGPWGTQYF. The CDR3 DNA reads TGTGCCAGCAGCCCGCGGGGAAGCGGCCCGTGGGGTACGCAGTATTTT. The V gene is TRBV5-6, the J gene TRBJ2-3; weak D call: TRBD2 (6 bases). CDR1 is SGHDT and CDR2 is YYEEEE in the germline V gene. CDR3 length: 16 amino acids. V was cut by 4 bases and J by 8 bases, with 23 bases left in between.

The chain couples TRBV28 to TRBJ1-5, with TRBD1 matching 7 bases. CDR1 and CDR2 from the germline V gene are MDHEN and SYDVKM. V was pared by 10 bases and J by 6 bases, with 15 bases of the junction left unmatched. CDR3 length: 15 amino acids. CDR3 DNA sequence: TGTGCCACAAGGGGAACAGGGGTAAGTGCTCAGCCCCAGCATTTT. Its protein product is CATRGTGVSAQPQHF.

The gene calls are TRBV7-2 and TRBJ2-5; D unresolved. This CDR3 region has 13 residues. Germline CDR1 is SGHTA and CDR2 is FQGNSA. V lost 4 bases and J lost 0, with 6 bases in between. In DNA, the CDR3 is TGTGCCAGCAGCTGGCTGTACCAAGAGACCCAGTACTTC. It codes for CASSWLYQETQYF.

The chain combines TRBV28 with TRBJ2-3; TRBD2 might be the D (6 bases). The V gene lost 5 bases and the J gene lost 6 bases, with 12 bases spanning the gap. There are 13 residues in the CDR3. Germline CDR1 is MDHEN and CDR2 is SYDVKM. The CDR3 DNA is TGTGCCAGCAGTCGGGGGAACAAGGATACGCAGTATTTT. It encodes CASSRGNKDTQYF. The whole variable domain, filled in from reference TRBV28 and TRBJ2-3, reads DVKVTQSSRYLVKRTGEKVFLECVQDMDHENMFWYRQDPGLGLRLIYFSYDVKMKEKGDIPEGYSVSREKKERFSLILESASTNQTSMYLCASSRGNKDTQYFGPGTRLTVL.